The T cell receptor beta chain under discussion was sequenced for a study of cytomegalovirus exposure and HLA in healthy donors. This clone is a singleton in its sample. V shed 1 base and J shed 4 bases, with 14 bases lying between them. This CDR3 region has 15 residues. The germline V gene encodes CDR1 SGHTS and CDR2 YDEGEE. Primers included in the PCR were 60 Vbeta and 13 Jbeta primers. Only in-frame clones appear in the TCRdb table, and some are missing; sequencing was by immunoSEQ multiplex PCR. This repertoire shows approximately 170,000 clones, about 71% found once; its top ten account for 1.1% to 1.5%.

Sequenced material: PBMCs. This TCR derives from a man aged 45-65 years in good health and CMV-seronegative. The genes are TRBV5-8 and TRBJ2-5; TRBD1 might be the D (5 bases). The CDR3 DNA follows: TGTGCCAGCAGCTTGCAGGCCAGGGTAGGAGAGACCCAGTACTTC. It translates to CASSLQARVGETQYF. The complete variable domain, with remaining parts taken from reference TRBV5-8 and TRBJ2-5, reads EAGVTQSPTHLIKTRGQQATLRCSPISGHTSVYWYQQALGLGLQFLLWYDEGEERNRGNFPPRFSGRQFPNYSSELNVNALELEDSALYLCASSLQARVGETQYFGPGTRLLVL.